This T cell receptor beta chain comes out of a study of breast tumors, draining lymph nodes, adjacent tissues. TCRdb re-called the multiplex PCR reads with MiXCR, one entry per CDR3 protein. The repertoire holds some 250,000 distinct CDR3 sequences, with under 40% as singletons. V was shortened by 2 bases and J by 3 bases, with 13 bases between the two germline ends. Germline lookup yields CDR1 MDHEN and CDR2 SYDVKM. The CDR3 spans 16 residues. The lymph nodes were axillary draining lymph nodes from breast cancer patients. This clonotype was recorded a few times. The TCR comes from a female donor with breast cancer. Some clones in this sample may be carry-over from other donors' samples. Sequenced sample: axillary lymph node tissue. The V and J genes are TRBV28 and TRBJ1-4, with D possibly matching TRBD1 (6 bases). CDR3 in DNA: TGTGCCAGCAGTTTAACAGGGATGCGGGCTAATGAAAAACTGTTTTTT. Protein product: CASSLTGMRANEKLFF.